In its sample, the clone carrying this T cell receptor (beta chain) was seen many times. Its antigen is currently unknown. This CDR3 is 14 amino acids long. Trimming removed 1 base from V and 3 bases from J; junction bases left unmatched: 3. Germline V lookup: CDR1 LGHDT, CDR2 YNNKEL (reference sequence). These data are taken from a study of breast tumors, draining lymph nodes, adjacent tissues. TCRdb fed the multiplex PCR reads into MiXCR, producing one record per CDR3 protein. The table includes roughly 120,000 distinct CDR3 sequences, around 20% detected once. Study-wide results and limits: Most tumor T cells seemingly derive from lymph node, then expand in tumor.

Samples came from axillary lymph nodes draining the breast cancer. Sequencing was done on a sample of axillary lymph node tissue. The chain carries TRBV3-1 and TRBJ2-7; 7 nucleotides line up with TRBD2. The clonotype comes from a female donor with breast cancer. Some clones in this sample may be carry-over from other donors' samples. DNA for the CDR3: TGTGCCAGCAGCCAAGGGACTAGTCACTACGAGCAGTACTTC. This encodes CASSQGTSHYEQYF.